Listed below are T cell receptor beta chains from one sample, sequenced in a study of blood T cell repertoires in COVID-19. The protocol was immunoSEQ multiplex PCR, while the TCRdb copy is restricted to in-frame clones and leaves out a portion. Among under 250,000 clones listed, around 90% were seen once. Sequencing was performed on peripheral blood. These TCRs come from a man in his thirties or forties with COVID-19, enrolled during active disease. Both conserved end residues are part of each CDR3. A D gene is named only where the DNA matches it firmly. Some rows mark clone size as missing; the rest say once, few, many or name a class of expanded clone.

DNA | CDR3 | size | V | D | J
TGTGCCAGCAGTTTGGGACAGGGGGATGAAAAACTGTTTTTT | CASSLGQGDEKLFF | . | TRBV28 | TRBD1 | TRBJ1-4
TGTGCCAGCCAGGGGGCGGGATCCTACAATGAGCAGTTCTTC | CASQGAGSYNEQFF | . | TRBV27 | TRBD1 | TRBJ2-1
TGCGCCAGCAGTCAATCCCCGGGACAGGGGGCGAATACTGAAGCTTTCTTT | CASSQSPGQGANTEAFF | . | TRBV23-1 | TRBD1 | TRBJ1-1
TGTGCCAGCAGCCCCACGGGGTCTTATCAGCCCCAGCATTTT | CASSPTGSYQPQHF | . | TRBV5-8 | . | TRBJ1-5
TGTGCCAGCAGCGGGGAGGGGTATGGCTACACCTTC | CASSGEGYGYTF | . | TRBV7-9 | . | TRBJ1-2
TGTGCCAGCAGCGCGACAAGCAGAAACACCATATATTTT | CASSATSRNTIYF | . | TRBV9 | . | TRBJ1-3
TGTGCCAGCAGTACCAATGGGGCGCTGGGTGGCTACACCTTC | CASSTNGALGGYTF | . | TRBV28 | . | TRBJ1-2
TGTGCCAGCAGCTGGGACAGACAAAATGAAAAACTGTTTTTT | CASSWDRQNEKLFF | . | TRBV7-2 | TRBD1 | TRBJ1-4
TGTGCCAGCAGCTTCCGACTAAACCTGTATGGCTACACCTTC | CASSFRLNLYGYTF | . | TRBV7-2 | . | TRBJ1-2
TGTGCCAGCAGCTTGGGGGGACTAGGCCCTAATACCGGGGAGCTGTTTTTT | CASSLGGLGPNTGELFF | . | TRBV5-4 | TRBD2 | TRBJ2-2
TGTGCCAGCAGCCGGACAGATAATCAGCCCCAGCATTTT | CASSRTDNQPQHF | . | TRBV5-5 | . | TRBJ1-5
TGTGCCAGCAGCTTGGTCGGGACAGGGTATTACCTCTCCTACGAGCAGTACTTC | CASSLVGTGYYLSYEQYF | . | TRBV5-4 | TRBD1 | TRBJ2-7
TGTGCCAGCAGTTTGGGGGGGCGCCGGGATAATCAGCCCCAGCATTTT | CASSLGGRRDNQPQHF | once | TRBV28 | . | TRBJ1-5
TGTGCCAGCAGCTTAAGGGGGCGCGACACTGAAGCTTTCTTT | CASSLRGRDTEAFF | . | TRBV7-2 | TRBD1 | TRBJ1-1
TGTGCCAGCAGCGAAGGGCGGACAGGGAACTATGGCTACACCTTC | CASSEGRTGNYGYTF | . | TRBV2 | TRBD1 | TRBJ1-2
TGCGCCAGCAGCTTGGAACAGTTGACCGGGGAGCTGTTTTTT | CASSLEQLTGELFF | once | TRBV5-1 | . | TRBJ2-2
TGTGCCAGCAGCTTTTTTAGCGGGAGTAGCCATGAGCAGTTCTTC | CASSFFSGSSHEQFF | . | TRBV5-6 | TRBD2 | TRBJ2-1
TGTGCCATCGCCGAGGGCTACAATGAGCAGTTCTTC | CAIAEGYNEQFF | . | TRBV10-3 | . | TRBJ2-1
TGCGCCAGCAGCCAAGGAGGTCAGGGGCGAGATACCTATGGCTACACCTTC | CASSQGGQGRDTYGYTF | . | TRBV4-3 | . | TRBJ1-2
TGTGCCAGCAGGGGGACTAGCGGACCCGGGGAGCTGTTTTTT | CASRGTSGPGELFF | . | TRBV6-5 | TRBD2 | TRBJ2-2
TGTGCCAGCAGTTACGCAAGCGGATGGGATAATTCACCCCTCCACTTT | CASSYASGWDNSPLHF | . | TRBV6-5 | . | TRBJ1-6
TGTGCCAGCACCCTTCTTAATACAGGAGACACTGAAGCTTTCTTT | CASTLLNTGDTEAFF | . | TRBV11-2 | . | TRBJ1-1
TGTGCCAGCAGTCCGAATTGGGGGCCGGGAAGGGGCTCCTACGAGCAGTACTTC | CASSPNWGPGRGSYEQYF | . | TRBV27 | . | TRBJ2-7
TGTGCCAGCTCACCATCCGGGACAGGGGCTGGAAACACCATATATTTT | CASSPSGTGAGNTIYF | once | TRBV18 | TRBD1 | TRBJ1-3
TGTGCCGGCTACCGGGACAGGCTAAGCGGGGAGGACTACGAGCAGTACTTC | CAGYRDRLSGEDYEQYF | . | TRBV21-1 | . | TRBJ2-7
TGTGCCACCAGTGATCCCGGGACAGGGTCGGAAGGTGGCTACACCTTC | CATSDPGTGSEGGYTF | . | TRBV24-1 | TRBD1 | TRBJ1-2
TGTGCCAGCAGCCAGGCGGGAACTAATGAAAAACTGTTTTTT | CASSQAGTNEKLFF | . | TRBV3-1/TRBV3-2 | . | TRBJ1-4
TGCGCCGCCCGAGGGCGGTACGAGCAGTACTTC | CAARGRYEQYF | . | TRBV20-1 | . | TRBJ2-7
TGTGCCAGCAGCTTTAGGGGCGGCGGGGAGCTGTTTTTT | CASSFRGGGELFF | . | TRBV7-9 | . | TRBJ2-2
TGTGCCAGCAGTTGGGATGGAAGAGGACAGGGTATGGACAATGAGCAGTTCTTC | CASSWDGRGQGMDNEQFF | few | TRBV27 | TRBD1 | TRBJ2-1
TGTGCCAGCGTTGAAGGGGGGGGAACCCACGAGCAGTACTTC | CASVEGGGTHEQYF | . | TRBV25-1 | . | TRBJ2-7
TGTGCCAGCAGTTCACCGGGACAGTCCTACGAGCAGTACTTC | CASSSPGQSYEQYF | . | TRBV27 | TRBD1 | TRBJ2-7
TGCAGTGCTAGTTTGCAGACTTACTATGGCTACACCTTC | CSASLQTYYGYTF | . | TRBV20-1 | . | TRBJ1-2
TGTGCCAGCAGGGAAGACTGGGGCCACACTGAAGCTTTCTTT | CASREDWGHTEAFF | . | TRBV27 | . | TRBJ1-1
TGTGCCAGCAGCCAAGATCTGGGCAGGGGGCGGTGGACTTTCTTT | CASSQDLGRGRWTFF | . | TRBV4-2 | TRBD1 | TRBJ1-1
TGTGCCAGCAGCTTGACAGGGGTGGTATCTTTCTTT | CASSLTGVVSFF | . | TRBV5-6 | TRBD1 | TRBJ1-1
TGTGCCAGCAGTTTAGGGGCCCCGAACACTGAAGCTTTCTTT | CASSLGAPNTEAFF | . | TRBV28 | . | TRBJ1-1
TGTGCCAGCAGCACTGGACAGGGGGAAAAACTGTTTTTT | CASSTGQGEKLFF | . | TRBV11-2 | TRBD1 | TRBJ1-4
TGTGCCTGGAAGGGTGACAGTTCCTACGAGCAGTACTTC | CAWKGDSSYEQYF | . | TRBV30 | . | TRBJ2-7
TGTGCCAGCAGACGGACAAGCTACCAAGAGACCCAGTACTTC | CASRRTSYQETQYF | . | TRBV6-5 | . | TRBJ2-5